This T cell receptor (beta chain) was sequenced for a study of blood T cell repertoires in COVID-19. Whole-study context: Samples taken during acute and convalescent COVID-19 were collected in the United States, Italy and Spain. Nucleic acid was either cDNA or gDNA, and it came from T cells, B-cell-depleted T cells, or PBMCs.

Germline assignment: CDR1 SGHRS and CDR2 YFSETQ. The length of the CDR3 is 12 residues. The V and J ends lost 5 bases and 0 bases respectively, with 4 bases between them. As handled by the study authors: Estimation of nucleated cell counts was performed using reference gene primer amplification. Some clones are missing from TCRdb's copy, which holds only in-frame ones; the method was immunoSEQ multiplex PCR. Clonal size and the V and J genes are those of that table, whereas D and trimming came from the DNA. Of fewer than 500,000 clones in the sample, more than 85% are singletons; the top ten hold around 4.4%.

The material sequenced was peripheral blood. The chain couples TRBV5-1 to TRBJ2-3, with unresolved D. The TCR originated in a woman aged 25 to 39 with acute or convalescent COVID-19. CDR3 sequence reads: CASSRSTDTQYF. CDR3 nucleotides: TGCGCCAGCAGTCGTAGCACAGATACGCAGTATTTT.